This entry describes one T cell receptor beta chain. The clone's antigen remains unknown. There are no base qualities to consult, and no much larger clone falls within one base. This sample was included in a study of blood T cells in healthy people across ages (dated by TCRdb to 2014 to 2015). The study in broad terms: Template switching captured roughly one uniquely barcoded TCR beta cDNA molecule per two T cells in model experiments. Using deep sequencing normalized with unique cDNA molecular identifiers, the study measured how TCR beta repertoire diversity changes with age. The donors were divided into four age groups: young (average around 16 years), middle-aged (approximately 41), aged (roughly 66) and long-lived (about 84). To avoid experimental bias, donors of different ages were randomly spread across the sequencing lanes. Using the same blood draw, the study looked at two additional independent replicas of 1 million unique cDNA reads for two donors, one aged 18 to 30 and the other aged 80 or older. Study-level results and caveats: Conclusive comparison of naive and antigen-experienced compartments was prevented by the profiling of bulk unsorted PBMCs. Because the CMV infection status of the donors was unknown, age-related changes in expanded clonotypes may potentially have been confounded. The long-lived group showed more naive CD4+ T cells, fewer expanded clones and increased TCR diversity than the aged group, suggesting age selection. The percentage of naive T cells measured by flow cytometry correlated strongly with observed TCR beta diversity. Observed TCR beta diversity per million T cells fell roughly linearly with age, and a significant reduction was already apparent by age around 36. Estimates of total diversity based on one million sequenced T cells were regarded as lower bounds and as underestimates.

The germline V end is reduced by 8 bases and the J end by 2 bases; junction bases left unmatched: 12. As encoded in the germline V gene (reference sequence), CDR1 is SEHNR while CDR2 is FQNEAQ. From the cysteine through the phenylalanine, the CDR3 covers 17 amino acids. Only the CDR3 region is kept as DNA, spanning 51 bases read in frame from base 1. Library preparation employed 5' RACE. Reads for this sample came from an Illumina HiSeq 2500. A second PCR of about 6 to 11 cycles was performed with a sample-barcoded 5' primer and a J-beta primer mix. A template-switch 5' adaptor carrying 12 random nucleotides introduced a unique molecular identifier onto each TCR beta cDNA molecule. Each sample yielded at least 2.5 million CDR3-containing paired-end reads. First-strand cDNA synthesis was performed from all RNA using the Mint cDNA synthesis kit, with priming by a TRBC-specific oligonucleotide. All cDNA was treated with uracil-DNA glycosylase and then went through a first 18-cycle PCR with the universal primers M1SS and BC2_uni_R. The original methods were these. For normalization, 1 million high-quality reads were randomly selected from each sample, with every read carrying a distinct molecular identifier. Instead of being binned into consensus sequences, reads that shared molecular identifiers were thrown out. MiTCR, set to a Q25 quality threshold and the strictest error-elimination algorithm, was used for CDR3 identification, clonotype clustering and error correction. Lower-bound total TCR beta diversity was estimated with a nonparametric unseen species model using Euler transformation. TCRdb reran the public reads through fastp at Q25 and MiXCR, keeping productive beta chains. Every distinct CDR3 protein forms one entry, paired with its most common genes and DNA. The V and J calls come from TCRdb's annotation, not from the publication. A total of 850,000 to 1,100,000 distinct CDR3 sequences appear in this sample, less than 45% of them only once. Of the sample, around 12% is held by the ten largest clones.

Systemically healthy Caucasian individuals from Russia, some 36 in total and aged about 6 to 95 years, were included as donors. Each donor gave roughly 9 milliliters of peripheral blood, drawn into EDTA-treated Vacutainer tubes. Ficoll-Paque density-gradient centrifugation was used to isolate PBMCs, with at least 6.5 million per sample. Total RNA, at least 5 micrograms per sample, was extracted from PBMCs with Trizol reagent. For every donor, an aliquot of PBMCs went through flow cytometry to measure the percentages of naive CD45RAhigh/CD27high T cells. This clonotype was obtained from a man younger than 35 in good health. The sequenced sample was blood. The V and J genes are TRBV7-9 and TRBJ2-6; 7 of the junction bases match TRBD1. The CDR3 region reads CASGLMTGNPGANVLTF. The sequenced DNA: TGTGCCAGCGGCCTTATGACAGGGAACCCTGGGGCCAACGTCCTGACTTTC.